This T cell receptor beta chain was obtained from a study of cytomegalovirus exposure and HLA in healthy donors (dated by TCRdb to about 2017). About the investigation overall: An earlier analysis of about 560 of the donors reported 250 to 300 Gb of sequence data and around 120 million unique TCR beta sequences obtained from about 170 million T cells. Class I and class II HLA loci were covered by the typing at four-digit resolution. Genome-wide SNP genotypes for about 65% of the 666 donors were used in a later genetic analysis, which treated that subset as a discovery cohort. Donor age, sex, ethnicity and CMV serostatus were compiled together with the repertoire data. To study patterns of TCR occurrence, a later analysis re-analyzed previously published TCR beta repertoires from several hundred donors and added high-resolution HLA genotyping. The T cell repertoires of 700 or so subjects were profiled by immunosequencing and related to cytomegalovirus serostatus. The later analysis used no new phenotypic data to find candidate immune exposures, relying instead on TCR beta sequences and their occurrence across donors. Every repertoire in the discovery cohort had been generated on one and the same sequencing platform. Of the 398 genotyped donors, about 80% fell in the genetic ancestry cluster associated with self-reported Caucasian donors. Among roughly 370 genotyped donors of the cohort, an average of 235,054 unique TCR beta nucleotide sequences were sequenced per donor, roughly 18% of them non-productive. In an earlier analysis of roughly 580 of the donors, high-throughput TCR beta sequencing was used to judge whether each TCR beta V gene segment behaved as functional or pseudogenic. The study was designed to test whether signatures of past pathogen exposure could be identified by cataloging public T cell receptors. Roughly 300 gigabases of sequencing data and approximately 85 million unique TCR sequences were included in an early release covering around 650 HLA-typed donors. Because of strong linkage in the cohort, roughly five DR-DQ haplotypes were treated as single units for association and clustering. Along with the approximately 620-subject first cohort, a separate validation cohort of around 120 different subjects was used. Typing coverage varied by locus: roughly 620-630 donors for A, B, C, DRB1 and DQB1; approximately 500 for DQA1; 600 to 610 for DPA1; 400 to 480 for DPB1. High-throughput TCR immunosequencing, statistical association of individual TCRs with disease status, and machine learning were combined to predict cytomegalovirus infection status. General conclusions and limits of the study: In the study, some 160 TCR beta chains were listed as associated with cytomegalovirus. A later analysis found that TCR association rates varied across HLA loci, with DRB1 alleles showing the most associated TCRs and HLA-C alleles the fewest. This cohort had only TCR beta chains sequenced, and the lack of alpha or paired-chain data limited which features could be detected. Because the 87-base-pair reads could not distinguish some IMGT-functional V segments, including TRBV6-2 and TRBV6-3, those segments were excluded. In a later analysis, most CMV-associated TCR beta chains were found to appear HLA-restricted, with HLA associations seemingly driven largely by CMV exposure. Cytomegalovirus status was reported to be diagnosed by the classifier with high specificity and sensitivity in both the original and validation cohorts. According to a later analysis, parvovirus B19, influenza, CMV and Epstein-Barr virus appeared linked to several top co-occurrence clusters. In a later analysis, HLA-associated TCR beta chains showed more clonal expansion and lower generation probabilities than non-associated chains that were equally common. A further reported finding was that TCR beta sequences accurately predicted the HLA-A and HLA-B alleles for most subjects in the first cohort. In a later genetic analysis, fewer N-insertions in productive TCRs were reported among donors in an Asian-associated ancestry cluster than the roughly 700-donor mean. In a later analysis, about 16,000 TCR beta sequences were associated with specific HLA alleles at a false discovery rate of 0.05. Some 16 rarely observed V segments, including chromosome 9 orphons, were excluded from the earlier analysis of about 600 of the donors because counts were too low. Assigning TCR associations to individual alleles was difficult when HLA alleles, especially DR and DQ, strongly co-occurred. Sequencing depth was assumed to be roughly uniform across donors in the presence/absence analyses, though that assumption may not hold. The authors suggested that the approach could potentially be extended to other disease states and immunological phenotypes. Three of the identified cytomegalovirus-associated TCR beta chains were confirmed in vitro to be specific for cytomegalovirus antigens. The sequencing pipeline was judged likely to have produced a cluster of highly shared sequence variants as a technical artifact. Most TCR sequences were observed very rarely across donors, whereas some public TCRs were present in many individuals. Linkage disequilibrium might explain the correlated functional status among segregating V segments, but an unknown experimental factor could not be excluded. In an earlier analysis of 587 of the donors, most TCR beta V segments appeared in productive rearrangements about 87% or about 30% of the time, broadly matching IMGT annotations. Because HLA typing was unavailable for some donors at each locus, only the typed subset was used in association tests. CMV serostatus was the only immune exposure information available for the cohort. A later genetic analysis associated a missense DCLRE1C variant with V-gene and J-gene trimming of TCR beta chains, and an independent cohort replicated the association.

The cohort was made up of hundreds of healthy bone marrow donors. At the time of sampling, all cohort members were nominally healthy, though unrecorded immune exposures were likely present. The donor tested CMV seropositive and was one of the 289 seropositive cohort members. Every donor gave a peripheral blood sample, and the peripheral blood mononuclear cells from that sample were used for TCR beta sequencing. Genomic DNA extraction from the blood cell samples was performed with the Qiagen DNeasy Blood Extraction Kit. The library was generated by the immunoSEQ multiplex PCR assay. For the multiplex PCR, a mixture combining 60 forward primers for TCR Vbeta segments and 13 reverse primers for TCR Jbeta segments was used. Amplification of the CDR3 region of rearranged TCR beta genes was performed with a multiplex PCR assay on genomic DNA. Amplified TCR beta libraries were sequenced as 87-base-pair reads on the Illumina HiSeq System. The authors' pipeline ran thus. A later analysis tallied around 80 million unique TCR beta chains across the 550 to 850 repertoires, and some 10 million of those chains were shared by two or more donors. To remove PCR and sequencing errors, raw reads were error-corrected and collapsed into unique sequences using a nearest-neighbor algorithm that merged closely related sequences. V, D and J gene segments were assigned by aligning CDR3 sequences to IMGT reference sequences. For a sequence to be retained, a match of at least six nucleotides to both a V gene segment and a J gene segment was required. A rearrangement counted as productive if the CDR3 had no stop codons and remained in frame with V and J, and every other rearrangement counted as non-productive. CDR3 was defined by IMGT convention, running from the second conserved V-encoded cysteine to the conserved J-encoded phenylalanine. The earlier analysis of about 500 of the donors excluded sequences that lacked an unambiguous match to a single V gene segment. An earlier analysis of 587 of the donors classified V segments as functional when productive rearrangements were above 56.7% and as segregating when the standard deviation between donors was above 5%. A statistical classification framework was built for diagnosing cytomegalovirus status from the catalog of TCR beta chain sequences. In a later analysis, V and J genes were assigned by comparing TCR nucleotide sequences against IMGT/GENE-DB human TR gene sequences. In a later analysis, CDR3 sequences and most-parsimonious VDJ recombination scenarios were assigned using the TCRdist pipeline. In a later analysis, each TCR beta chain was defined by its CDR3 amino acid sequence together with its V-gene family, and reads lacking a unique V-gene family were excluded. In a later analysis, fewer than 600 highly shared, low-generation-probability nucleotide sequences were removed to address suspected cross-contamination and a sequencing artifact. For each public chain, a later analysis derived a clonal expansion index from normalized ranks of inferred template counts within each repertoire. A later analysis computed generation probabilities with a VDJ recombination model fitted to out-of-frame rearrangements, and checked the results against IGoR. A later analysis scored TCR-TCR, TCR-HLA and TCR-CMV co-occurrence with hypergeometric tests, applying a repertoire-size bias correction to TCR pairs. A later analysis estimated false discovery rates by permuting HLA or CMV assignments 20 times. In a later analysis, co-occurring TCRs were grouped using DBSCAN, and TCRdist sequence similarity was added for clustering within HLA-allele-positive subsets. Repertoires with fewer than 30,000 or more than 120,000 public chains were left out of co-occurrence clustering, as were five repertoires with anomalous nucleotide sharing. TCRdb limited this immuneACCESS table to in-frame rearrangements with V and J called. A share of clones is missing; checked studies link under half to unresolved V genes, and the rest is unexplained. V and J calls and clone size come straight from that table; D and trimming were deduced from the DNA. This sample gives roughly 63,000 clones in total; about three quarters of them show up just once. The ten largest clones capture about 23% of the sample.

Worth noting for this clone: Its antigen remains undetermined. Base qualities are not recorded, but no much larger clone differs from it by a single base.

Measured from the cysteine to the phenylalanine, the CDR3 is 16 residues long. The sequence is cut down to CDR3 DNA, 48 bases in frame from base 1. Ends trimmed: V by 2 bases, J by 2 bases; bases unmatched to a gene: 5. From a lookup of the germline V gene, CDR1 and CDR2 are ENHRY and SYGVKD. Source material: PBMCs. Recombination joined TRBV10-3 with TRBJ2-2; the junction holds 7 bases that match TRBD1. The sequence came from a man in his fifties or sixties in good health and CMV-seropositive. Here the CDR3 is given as CAISERPGGNTGELFF. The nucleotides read TGTGCCATCAGTGAGCGGCCAGGGGGTAACACCGGGGAGCTGTTTTTT.